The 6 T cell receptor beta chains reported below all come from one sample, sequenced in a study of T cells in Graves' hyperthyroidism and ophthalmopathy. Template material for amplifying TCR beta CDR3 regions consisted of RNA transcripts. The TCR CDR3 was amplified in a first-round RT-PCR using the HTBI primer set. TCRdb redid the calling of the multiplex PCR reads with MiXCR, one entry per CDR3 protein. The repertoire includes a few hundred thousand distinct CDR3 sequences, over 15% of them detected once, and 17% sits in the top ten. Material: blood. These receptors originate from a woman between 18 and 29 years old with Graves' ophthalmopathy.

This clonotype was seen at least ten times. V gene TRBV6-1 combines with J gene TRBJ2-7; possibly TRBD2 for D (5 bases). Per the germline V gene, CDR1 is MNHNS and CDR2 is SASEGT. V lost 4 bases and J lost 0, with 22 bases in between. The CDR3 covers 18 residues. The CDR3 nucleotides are TGTGCCAGCAGTGGCCCCCCCGGGGTGTGGGAGAACTCCTACGAGCAGTACTTC. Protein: CASSGPPGVWENSYEQYF.

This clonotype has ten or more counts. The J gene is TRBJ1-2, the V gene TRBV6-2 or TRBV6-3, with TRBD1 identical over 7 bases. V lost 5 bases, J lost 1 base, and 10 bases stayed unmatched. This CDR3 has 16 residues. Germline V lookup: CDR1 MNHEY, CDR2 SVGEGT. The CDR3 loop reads CASSPTGRMDNYGYTF. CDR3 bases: TGTGCCAGCAGTCCGACAGGGAGAATGGATAACTATGGCTACACCTTC.

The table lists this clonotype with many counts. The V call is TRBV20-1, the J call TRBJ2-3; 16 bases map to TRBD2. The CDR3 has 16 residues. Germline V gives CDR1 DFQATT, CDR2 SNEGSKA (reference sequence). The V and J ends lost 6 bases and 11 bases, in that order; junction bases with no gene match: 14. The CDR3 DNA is TGCAGTGCCCAGGGACTAGCGGGAGGGCCGTTTGGAGTGCAGTATTTT. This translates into CSAQGLAGGPFGVQYF.

The CDR3 region is CASRREREQYF. The CDR3 coding sequence is TGTGCCAGCAGACGGGAGAGGGAGCAGTACTTC. The V call is TRBV6-1, the J call TRBJ2-7; tentatively, D is TRBD2 (6 bases). V was pared by 6 bases and J by 7 bases, with 10 bases between. CDR3 size: 11 residues. Germline loops: CDR1 MNHNS, CDR2 SASEGT.

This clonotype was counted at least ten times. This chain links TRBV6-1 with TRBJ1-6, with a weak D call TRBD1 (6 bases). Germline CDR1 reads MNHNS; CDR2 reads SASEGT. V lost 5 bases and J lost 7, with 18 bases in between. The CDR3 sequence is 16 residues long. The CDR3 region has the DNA TGTGCCAGCAGTACCCCCCGGGGGCGACAGAATTCACCCCTCCACTTT. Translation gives CASSTPRGRQNSPLHF.

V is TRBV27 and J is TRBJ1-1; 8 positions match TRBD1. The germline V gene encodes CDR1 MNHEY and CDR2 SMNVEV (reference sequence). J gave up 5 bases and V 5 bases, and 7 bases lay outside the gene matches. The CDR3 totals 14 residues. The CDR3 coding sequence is TGTGCCAGCAGTGCACAGGGGGTTGATACTGAAGCTTTCTTT. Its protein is CASSAQGVDTEAFF.